The 26 T cell receptor beta chains below come from one sample, sequenced in a study of cytomegalovirus exposure and HLA in healthy donors. The PCR made use of 60 Vbeta and 13 Jbeta primers. Profiling relied on immunoSEQ multiplex PCR, and the TCRdb table lists in-frame clones only, not all of them. This sample has around 150,000 clones, with about 71% found just once. The material sequenced was PBMCs. The receptors stem from a woman in her 30s in good health and CMV-seronegative.

This sequence joins TRBV6-1 and TRBJ1-1; D is perhaps TRBD1 (6 bases). This CDR3 contains 14 residues. V lost 4 bases and J lost 3, with 12 bases in between. Germline V gene sequence: CDR1 MNHNS, CDR2 SASEGT. CDR3: CASSGRGGYTEAFF. CDR3 bases: TGTGCCAGCAGTGGCAGGGGAGGGTACACTGAAGCTTTCTTT.

The chain carries TRBV5-1 and TRBJ2-1; D is possibly TRBD1 (5 bases). Trimming pared 4 bases from V and 8 bases from J, leaving 16 bases between. CDR3 size: 14 residues. From germline, CDR1 is SGHRS and CDR2 YFSETQ. The CDR3 loop reads CASSLYGQDDEQFF. Here the CDR3 DNA reads TGCGCCAGCAGCCTTTATGGACAAGACGATGAGCAGTTCTTC.

V and J are TRBV7-8 and TRBJ2-7; D not certain. V was shortened by 4 bases and J by 2 bases, with 3 bases between the two germline ends. The CDR3 contains 11 residues. Per the germline V gene, CDR1 is SGHVS and CDR2 is FQNEAQ. This chain's CDR3 is CASSSTYEQYF. The CDR3 nucleotides read TGTGCCAGCAGCTCCACCTACGAGCAGTACTTC. The whole variable domain, filled in from reference TRBV7-8 and TRBJ2-7, reads GAGVSQSPRYKVAKRGQDVALRCDPISGHVSLFWYQQALGQGPEFLTYFQNEAQLDKSGLPSDRFFAERPEGSVSTLKIQRTQQEDSAVYLCASSSTYEQYFGPGTRLTVT.

The V gene is TRBV18, the J gene TRBJ1-5; D is possibly TRBD1 (6 bases). V shed 3 bases and J shed 5 bases, with 11 bases lying between them. The germline CDR1 and CDR2 sequences are KGHSH and LQKENI. The length of the CDR3 is 14 residues. This CDR3 is CASSPRDTDQPQHF. For the CDR3, the DNA is TGTGCCAGCTCACCTCGGGACACCGATCAGCCCCAGCATTTT.

The V and J genes are TRBV9 and TRBJ2-3, with 14 bases that match TRBD2. The V gene's germline CDR1 is SGDLS and CDR2 YYNGEE. Trimming removed 3 bases from V and 6 bases from J; junction bases left unmatched: 12. The CDR3 covers 18 residues. As DNA, the CDR3 is TGTGCCAGCAGCGCCAACCTCGGACTAGCGGGGGGCAGGGATACGCAGTATTTT. Its protein is CASSANLGLAGGRDTQYF.

This clone has just a few counts. The rearrangement joins TRBV11-2 to TRBJ2-7, with TRBD1 matching 8 bases. The CDR3 has 14 residues. After removal of 2 bases from V and 7 bases from J, the junction contained 7 bases not matched to a gene. Germline V lookup: CDR1 SGHAT, CDR2 FQNNGV. The chain's CDR3 is CASSLIDRGEEQYF. The CDR3 DNA is TGTGCCAGCAGCTTAATCGACAGGGGTGAAGAGCAGTACTTC.

J is TRBJ2-7 and V is TRBV5-5; 9 bases are shared with TRBD1. The V gene's germline CDR1 is SGHKS and CDR2 YYEKEE (reference sequence). The V gene end was trimmed by 5 bases and the J gene end by 3 bases; junction bases not matched to a gene: 3. The CDR3 totals 13 residues. The CDR3 nucleotides are TGTGCCAGCAGAGGACAGGGGATCTACGAGCAGTACTTC. Amino acids: CASRGQGIYEQYF.

CDR3 nucleotides: TGTGCCAGCAGTTCTTTCCTAGCGGGGTTGGAGACCCAGTACTTC. Translating it yields CASSSFLAGLETQYF. The chain joins TRBV2 to TRBJ2-5; 9 bases are a match to TRBD2. Germline CDR1 reads SNHLY; CDR2 reads FYNNEI. The V and J ends lost 5 bases and 5 bases, in that order; junction bases with no gene match: 9. This CDR3 contains 15 residues.

The V gene is TRBV30, the J gene TRBJ1-2; D may be TRBD1 (6 bases). CDR1 and CDR2 (germline): GTSNPN, SVGIG (reference sequence). V lost 2 bases, J lost 2 bases, and 15 bases lay in between. CDR3 length: 15 residues. CDR3 loop: CAWSRRGLGNYGYTF. The CDR3 DNA is TGTGCCTGGAGTCGAAGGGGGTTGGGGAACTATGGCTACACCTTC.

There are a few counts of this clone. The gene calls are TRBV4-2 and TRBJ2-2, with no clear D. Trimming took off 7 bases at V and 4 bases at J, with 4 bases between the two ends. This CDR3 is 11 amino acids long. Germline V CDR1 and CDR2: LGHNA, YNFKEQ. CDR3 nucleotides: TGTGCCAGCACCCTCACCGGGGAGCTGTTTTTT. As protein: CASTLTGELFF.

Worth noting for this clone: Other DNA sequences of this sample code for an identical CDR3. J is TRBJ1-2 and V is TRBV6-5; D is unclear. CDR1 MNHEY and CDR2 SVGAGI come from the germline V gene. The CDR3 is 13 amino acids. Trimming removed 6 bases at V and 7 bases at J, with 15 bases between. The CDR3 nucleotides are TGTGCCAGCAGCCTTGGTAGAGGGCTTGGCTACACCTTC. Translating it yields CASSLGRGLGYTF.

This clone was observed a handful of times. The rearrangement joins TRBV4-2 to TRBJ2-2, with 7 bases lining up with TRBD2. Germline V lookup: CDR1 LGHNA, CDR2 YNFKEQ. The V and J ends lost 10 bases and 7 bases, in that order; junction bases with no gene match: 6. The CDR3 is 12 amino acids. The CDR3 nucleotides read TGTGCCACGGTCGGGGGGTTCGGGGAGCTGTTTTTT. This codes for CATVGGFGELFF.

V gene TRBV6-4 combines with J gene TRBJ1-5, with a possible D match to TRBD1 (6 bases). Trimming cost V 8 bases and J 5 bases, with 25 bases left between them. The CDR3 runs 17 residues. CDR1 MRHNA and CDR2 SNTAGT come from the germline V gene. The CDR3 DNA reads TGTGCCAGCCCCGAGGTCCAAGACAGGCCTAAGCATCAGCCCCAGCATTTT. This gives the protein CASPEVQDRPKHQPQHF.

This chain links TRBV5-5 with TRBJ1-1; weak D call: TRBD1 (5 bases). Trimming took 4 bases from V and 1 from J, leaving 11 bases between them. The CDR3 totals 14 residues. The germline V gene encodes CDR1 SGHKS and CDR2 YYEKEE (reference sequence). The CDR3 loop reads CASSRDGGNTEAFF. DNA for the CDR3: TGTGCCAGCAGCCGGGACGGGGGGAACACTGAAGCTTTCTTT.

V and J are TRBV7-3 and TRBJ2-1, with 9 bases identical to TRBD2. Losses at the gene ends were 6 bases for V and 7 bases for J; bases not matched to a gene: 4. Germline CDR1 and CDR2: SGHTA and FQGTGA. This CDR3 is 13 amino acids long. Here the CDR3 DNA reads TGTGCCAGCAGTCGGACTAGCGAGAATGAGCAGTTCTTC. As protein: CASSRTSENEQFF.

About this clone itself: One junction end does not reproduce the germline sequence, and a read error may be involved. The chain couples TRBV15 to TRBJ2-7; perhaps TRBD2 as D (5 bases). The CDR3 runs 14 residues. The germline CDR1 and CDR2 sequences are LNHNV and YYDKDF (reference sequence). The CDR3, as DNA: TGTGCCACCAGCACCCAGAGGGCCGGGAACGAGCAGCACTTC. Its translation: CATSTQRAGNEQHF.

This clone has a handful of counts. The chain couples TRBV7-2 to TRBJ1-4; TRBD1 agrees at 7 bases. CDR3 length: 15 residues. The J segment lost 4 bases and the V segment lost 4 bases, leaving 6 bases of the junction unmatched. Germline V CDR1 and CDR2: SGHTA, FQGNSA. CDR3 nucleotides: TGTGCCAGCAGCTCTCCCCGGGACAGTAATGAAAAACTGTTTTTT. Protein product: CASSSPRDSNEKLFF. The whole variable domain, filled in from reference TRBV7-2 and TRBJ1-4, reads GAGVSQSPSNKVTEKGKDVELRCDPISGHTALYWYRQSLGQGLEFLIYFQGNSAPDKSGLPSDRFSAERTGGSVSTLTIQRTQQEDSAVYLCASSSPRDSNEKLFFGSGTQLSVL.

About this clone: Other nucleotide sequences in the sample specify the same CDR3. The chain is built from TRBV28 and TRBJ2-3; 10 nucleotides align to TRBD2. The V gene end was trimmed by 5 bases and the J gene end by 4 bases; junction bases not matched to a gene: 9. The length of the CDR3 is 16 residues. CDR1 MDHEN and CDR2 SYDVKM come from the germline V gene. The CDR3 spells CASSKLAGIRPDTQYF. The CDR3 DNA follows: TGTGCCAGCAGTAAACTAGCGGGAATCCGCCCAGATACGCAGTATTTT.

This chain joins TRBV29-1 and TRBJ2-7; perhaps TRBD1 as D (5 bases). V was shortened by 2 bases and J by 2 bases, with 10 bases between the two germline ends. CDR3 length equals 13 residues. CDR1 SQVTM and CDR2 ANQGSEA come from the germline V gene. The CDR3 bases are TGCAGCGTTGAAAGGGCAGGGACCTACGAGCAGTACTTC. Its protein product is CSVERAGTYEQYF.

The chain is built from TRBV29-1 and TRBJ2-5; tentative D call: TRBD2 (6 bases). The J call may not be correct, given that the DNA end is closer to TRBJ2-7. The V gene's germline CDR1 is SQVTM and CDR2 ANQGSEA. This CDR3 has 13 amino acids. The CDR3: CSGSGGELYEQYF. CDR3 bases: TGCAGCGGCTCCGGGGGAGAACTCTACGAGCAGTACTTC.

This clone was counted between two and nine times. V is TRBV7-3 and J is TRBJ1-1, with D unclear. Germline V gene lookup returns CDR1 SGHTA and CDR2 FQGTGA. The CDR3 loop spans 15 amino acids. V was cut by 0 bases and J by 1 base, with 9 bases left in between. The CDR3 protein is CASSLTNSKNTEAFF. The CDR3 DNA is TGTGCCAGCAGCTTAACAAACAGTAAGAACACTGAAGCTTTCTTT.

The V call is TRBV5-4, the J call TRBJ2-1; 14 bases match TRBD2. With 3 bases clipped from V and 5 bases from J, the junction kept 1 base outside the gene matches. The CDR3 has 15 residues. Germline CDR1 is SGHNT and CDR2 is YYREEE (reference sequence). The DNA of the CDR3 is TGTGCCAGCAGCTGGGGACTAGCGGGAGACAATGAGCAGTTCTTC. Translating it yields CASSWGLAGDNEQFF.

In its sample, this clone was seen once. The chain is built from TRBV25-1 and TRBJ1-1; no definite D call. CDR3 size: 13 residues. Trimming removed 2 bases at V and 3 bases at J, with 7 bases between. CDR1 and CDR2 (germline): MGHDK, SYGVNS. CDR3 DNA sequence: TGTGCCAGCAGTGAACAAGAGGACACTGAAGCTTTCTTT. Encoded protein: CASSEQEDTEAFF.

The J gene is TRBJ2-5, the V gene TRBV7-6; TRBD1 matches at 9 bases. Looked up from germline, CDR1 is SGHVS and CDR2 is FNYEAQ. CDR3 size: 15 residues. Trimming removed 5 bases from V and 7 bases from J; junction bases left unmatched: 11. CDR3 in amino acids: CASSGGTGGTWTQYF. The CDR3 nucleotides read TGTGCCAGCAGCGGGGGCACAGGGGGCACTTGGACCCAGTACTTC. The full variable domain, rest sourced from reference TRBV7-6 and TRBJ2-5, is GAGVSQSPRYKVTKRGQDVALRCDPISGHVSLYWYRQALGQGPEFLTYFNYEAQQDKSGLPNDRFSAERPEGSISTLTIQRTEQRDSAMYRCASSGGTGGTWTQYFGPGTRLLVL.

V and J are TRBV5-4 and TRBJ2-5; 13 positions match TRBD2. This CDR3 spans 15 amino acids. V dropped 4 bases and J dropped 2; count of bases not matched to a gene: 2. Per the germline V gene, CDR1 is SGHNT and CDR2 is YYREEE (reference sequence). Written as DNA, the CDR3 is TGTGCCAGCAGCAAGGGACTAGCGGGGCAAGAGACCCAGTACTTC. As protein: CASSKGLAGQETQYF.

The rearrangement joins TRBV28 to TRBJ2-3, with TRBD2 identical over 7 bases. Germline-derived CDR1 and CDR2 are MDHEN and SYDVKM. V was pared by 4 bases and J by 10 bases, with 11 bases of the junction left unmatched. This CDR3 comprises 14 residues. For the CDR3, the DNA is TGTGCCAGCAGTTCCCCTAGACTAGCTTATGCGCAGTATTTT. Residues: CASSSPRLAYAQYF.